This entry lists 8 T cell receptor beta chains sequenced from one sample in a study of tumor-infiltrating lymphocytes in oesophageal squamous cell carcinoma. Each CDR3 protein is one row after TCRdb ran MiXCR on the PCR reads. The sample holds around 12,000 distinct CDR3 sequences, over 50% seen once. Sequencing was done on a sample of esophageal tumor tissue. All receptors come from a male donor with esophageal squamous cell carcinoma.

The CDR3 DNA is TGTGCCAGCAGTTCCGGACAGGGGTCCCTTCCCTACAATGAGCAGTTCTTC. Translating gives CASSSGQGSLPYNEQFF. The chain uses TRBV28 and TRBJ2-1; 9 bases are shared with TRBD1. The length of the CDR3 is 17 residues. Trimming at V came to 4 bases and at J to 2 bases, leaving 9 bases not matched to a gene. CDR1 MDHEN and CDR2 SYDVKM come from the germline V gene.

The J gene is TRBJ2-7, the V gene TRBV20-1, with 8 bases fitting TRBD1. The DNA matches TRBJ2-1 better at its end, which makes the J call doubtful. The CDR3 extends over 13 amino acids. The V gene's germline CDR1 is DFQATT and CDR2 SNEGSKA (reference sequence). In DNA, the CDR3 is TGCAGTGGACAATGGACAGGGTATAATGAGCAGTTCTTC. It encodes CSGQWTGYNEQFF.

A word on this clonotype: The junction does not match germline at one end; this may be a read error. The chain employs TRBV5-4 and TRBJ2-2; no definite D call. Looked up from germline, CDR1 is SGHNT and CDR2 is YYREEE (reference sequence). The CDR3 is 16 amino acids. CDR3 DNA: TGCGCCAGCAGCTTGGCTTTCGGCCAAGGAACCGGGGAGCTGTTTTTT. Its translation is CASSLAFGQGTGELFF.

V usage is TRBV7-9 and J usage is TRBJ1-5; D is ambiguous. CDR3 length: 13 residues. V was pared by 0 bases and J by 3 bases, with 3 bases between. Germline loops: CDR1 SEHNR, CDR2 FQNEAQ (reference sequence). Here the CDR3 reads CASSLATNQPQHF. Written as DNA, the CDR3 is TGTGCCAGCAGCTTAGCAACCAATCAGCCCCAGCATTTT.

This clonotype was observed at least ten times. This may stem from a read error, because a much larger clone lies one nucleotide away. V is TRBV12-5 and J is TRBJ2-7; 7 bases are shared with TRBD2. This CDR3 comprises 14 residues. V trimming: 1 base; J trimming: 7 bases; junction bases outside the gene matches: 7. Germline V lookup: CDR1 LGHNT, CDR2 FRNRAP. The CDR3 DNA follows: TGTGCTAGTGGTTTGGGGACTAGAAACAATGAGCAGTACTTC. Its protein is CASGLGTRNNEQYF.

The chain is built from TRBV7-2 and TRBJ2-1; 9 nucleotides align to TRBD2. CDR3 size: 17 residues. Trimming took 1 base from V and 0 from J; bases not matched to a gene: 4. Germline values: CDR1 SGHTA, CDR2 FQGNSA. CDR3 DNA: TGTGCCAGCAGCTTAGTCTCTAGCGGGATCTCCTACAATGAGCAGTTCTTC. Translating it yields CASSLVSSGISYNEQFF. Variable domain in full (rest from reference TRBV7-2 and TRBJ2-1): GAGVSQSPSNKVTEKGKDVELRCDPISGHTALYWYRQSLGQGLEFLIYFQGNSAPDKSGLPSDRFSAERTGGSVSTLTIQRTQQEDSAVYLCASSLVSSGISYNEQFFGPGTRLTVL.

The rearrangement links TRBV11-1 to TRBJ1-2; D ambiguous. Between the trimmed V and J ends, which lost 6 bases and 3 bases, there was a span of 5 bases. CDR1 is SGHAT, CDR2 FQDESV, per germline (reference sequence). This CDR3 is built from 11 residues. CDR3 coding DNA: TGTGCCAGCAGGCGCGACTATGGCTACACCTTC. Translation: CASRRDYGYTF.

This clonotype has more than one count but fewer than ten. The chain employs TRBV7-9 and TRBJ2-5; the D is unclear. CDR1 and CDR2 from the germline V gene are SEHNR and FQNEAQ (reference sequence). The length of the CDR3 is 12 residues. V lost 1 base to trimming and J lost 5 bases, with 5 bases between them. The CDR3 protein is CASSLEWETQYF. CDR3 DNA sequence: TGTGCCAGCAGCTTAGAGTGGGAGACCCAGTACTTC.